A single sample is the source of the 12 T cell receptor beta chains below, sequenced in a study of cytomegalovirus exposure and HLA in healthy donors. Primers included in the PCR were 60 Vbeta and 13 Jbeta primers. The protocol was immunoSEQ multiplex PCR, while the TCRdb copy is restricted to in-frame clones and leaves out a portion. The data show over 150,000 clones, 80% to 90% seen once. Sample: PBMCs. The receptors derive from a woman aged 45-59 years in good health and CMV-seronegative.

Concerning this clone itself: Other DNA sequences in the sample encode the same CDR3. The rearrangement joins TRBV6-5 to TRBJ1-1, with 8 bases that match TRBD1. The CDR3 runs 15 residues. Germline lookup yields CDR1 MNHEY and CDR2 SVGAGI. After removal of 0 bases from V and 1 base from J, the junction contained 1 base not matched to a gene. The DNA for the CDR3 is TGTGCCAGCAGTTACTCAGGGACAGGGAACACTGAAGCTTTCTTT. Translating gives CASSYSGTGNTEAFF.

Worth noting for this clone: One end of the junction fails to match germline, which may point to a read error. The J gene is TRBJ2-6, the V gene TRBV7-9; no clear D. Germline CDR1 and CDR2: SEHNR and FQNEAQ (reference sequence). The CDR3 length is 15 residues. The CDR3: CSSSLFLSGANVLTF. CDR3 DNA: TGTTCCAGCAGCTTATTCCTCTCTGGGGCCAACGTCCTGACTTTC. The whole variable domain, filled in from reference TRBV7-9 and TRBJ2-6, reads DTGVSQNPRHKITKRGQNVTFRCDPISEHNRLYWYRQTLGQGPEFLTYFQNEAQLEKSRLLSDRFSAERPKGSFSTLEIQRTEQGDSAMYLCSSSLFLSGANVLTFGAGSRLTVL.

The chain employs TRBV19 and TRBJ2-7, with 8 bases aligning to TRBD1. Germline CDR1 LNHDA, CDR2 SQIVND (reference sequence). Unmatched junction bases numbered 11, after V lost 5 bases and J lost 5 bases. CDR3 length: 15 residues. The CDR3 sequence is CASSRPGQATNEQYF. In nucleotides, the CDR3 is TGTGCCAGTAGTCGACCGGGACAGGCGACGAACGAGCAGTACTTC.

The chain recombines TRBV28 with TRBJ2-1, with TRBD2 matching over 8 bases. The CDR3 covers 16 residues. J was trimmed by 6 bases and V by 2 bases; bases with no gene match: 9. Germline CDR1 reads MDHEN; CDR2 reads SYDVKM. The CDR3 spells CASSLVNGRAGNEQFF. CDR3 DNA: TGTGCCAGCAGTTTAGTAAACGGGAGGGCCGGCAATGAGCAGTTCTTC.

The V gene is TRBV18, the J gene TRBJ2-7, with 14 bases fitting TRBD2. The ends lost 4 bases at V and 4 bases at J; junction bases unmatched: 3. Germline CDR1 and CDR2: KGHSH and LQKENI. This CDR3 is built from 15 residues. CDR3 DNA sequence: TGTGCCAGCTCACTCCGGACTAGCGGGAGGTACGAGCAGTACTTC. Its protein is CASSLRTSGRYEQYF.

The J gene is TRBJ1-1, the V gene TRBV6-1, with D tentatively TRBD1 (6 bases). The CDR3 sequence is 15 residues long. With 6 bases removed from V and 5 bases from J, the gap between germline ends came to 19 bases. CDR1 is MNHNS, CDR2 SASEGT, per germline. CDR3 nucleotides: TGTGCCAGCAGCCTCGAACAGGGTGGTGGTACTGAAGCTTTCTTT. Protein product: CASSLEQGGGTEAFF.

The chain uses TRBV7-9 and TRBJ2-1; D is undetermined. With 2 bases removed from V and 5 bases from J, the gap between germline ends came to 10 bases. CDR1 and CDR2 from the germline V gene are SEHNR and FQNEAQ (reference sequence). The CDR3 sequence is 14 residues long. CDR3 region: CASSLSGDNNEQFF. The CDR3 DNA reads TGTGCCAGCAGCTTATCCGGAGATAACAATGAGCAGTTCTTC. Full variable domain (outside the CDR3, taken from reference TRBV7-9 and TRBJ2-1): DTGVSQNPRHKITKRGQNVTFRCDPISEHNRLYWYRQTLGQGPEFLTYFQNEAQLEKSRLLSDRFSAERPKGSFSTLEIQRTEQGDSAMYLCASSLSGDNNEQFFGPGTRLTVL.

The CDR3 nucleotides read TGCGCCAGCAGCCAAGAAGGGACTACCTTCGGGGATACGCAGTATTTT. Its protein product is CASSQEGTTFGDTQYF. V gene TRBV4-3 combines with J gene TRBJ2-3; the match to TRBD2 covers 7 bases. Germline trimming cut 0 bases from V and 6 bases from J; bases unmatched to any gene: 9. This CDR3 comprises 16 residues. Looked up from germline, CDR1 is LGHNA and CDR2 is YSLEER.

The V gene is TRBV19, the J gene TRBJ1-4, with 8 bases fitting TRBD1. The CDR3 covers 14 residues. The V gene end was trimmed by 4 bases and the J gene end by 5 bases; junction bases not matched to a gene: 3. CDR1 and CDR2 from the germline V gene are LNHDA and SQIVND (reference sequence). The CDR3 nucleotides read TGTGCCAGTAGTAAGACAGGGGTAAATGAAAAACTGTTTTTT. It specifies CASSKTGVNEKLFF.

The chain joins TRBV7-2 to TRBJ2-2; D gene uncertain. Deletions cut 0 bases from V and 6 bases from J, with 11 bases between. The CDR3 is 15 amino acids. In germline, CDR1 is SGHTA, CDR2 FQGNSA. The CDR3, as DNA: TGTGCCAGCAGCTTAGCCCCTTACTTGTCCGGGGAGCTGTTTTTT. This sequence encodes CASSLAPYLSGELFF.

The rearrangement uses TRBV6-1 and TRBJ2-5; 8 nucleotides agree with TRBD2. Gene TRBJ2-7 matches the end of the DNA better, so the J call may be wrong. The CDR3 covers 14 residues. Per the germline V gene, CDR1 is MNHNS and CDR2 is SASEGT. The CDR3 bases are TGTGCCAGCAGTGAGGGACTAGATCTAGTCGAGCAGTACTTC. Its translation: CASSEGLDLVEQYF.

In its sample, this clone was seen once. The chain carries TRBV11-2 and TRBJ2-7; TRBD2 aligns across 8 bases. V lost 5 bases, J lost 2 bases, and 5 bases stayed unmatched. The CDR3 is 14 residues long. Germline V gene data show CDR1 as SGHAT and CDR2 as FQNNGV. The CDR3 loop reads CASSPGGGAYEQYF. CDR3 bases: TGTGCCAGCAGCCCGGGAGGGGGAGCCTACGAGCAGTACTTC.